The 2 T cell receptor beta chains in this list originate from one sample, sequenced in a study of cytomegalovirus exposure and HLA in healthy donors. PCR primers comprised 60 Vbeta and 13 Jbeta primers. TCRdb's table, derived via immunoSEQ multiplex PCR, lists solely in-frame clones and lacks some. The profile shows 160,000 or so clones, more than 80% of them singletons. What was sequenced was PBMCs. The source is a young woman in good health and CMV-seropositive.

This rearrangement joins TRBV7-9 to TRBJ1-3; D is possibly TRBD1 (5 bases). CDR3 length: 15 amino acids. Germline V lookup: CDR1 SEHNR, CDR2 FQNEAQ (reference sequence). Trimming stripped 1 base from V and 6 bases from J, with 13 bases between. The CDR3 here is CASSLDIGVPNTIYF. The CDR3 coding sequence is TGTGCCAGCAGCTTAGATATAGGGGTACCAAACACCATATATTTT.

The chain joins TRBV6-1 to TRBJ2-1, with 7 bases matching TRBD2. The germline V gene encodes CDR1 MNHNS and CDR2 SASEGT. This CDR3 is built from 15 residues. V gave up 4 bases and J gave up 7 bases; unmatched junction bases: 10. The DNA for the CDR3 is TGTGCCAGCAGTGCCGGACTAGGGTTATCAAATGAGCAGTTCTTC. Translated: CASSAGLGLSNEQFF.